These 25 T cell receptor beta chains share one sample of origin, sequenced in a study of T cell responses to AZD1222 COVID-19 vaccine. Method: immunoSEQ multiplex PCR; TCRdb's copy keeps in-frame clones and lacks some. This sample yields roughly 100,000 clones, of which roughly 88% are seen a single time; around 4.8% belongs to the top ten. The specimen was peripheral blood, collected on day 0 of AZD1222 vaccination. These receptors came from an adult in good health.

This clone has more than one count but fewer than ten. The V gene is TRBV12-3 or TRBV12-4, the J gene TRBJ2-7, with 7 bases matching TRBD1. Losses at the gene ends were 5 bases for V and 3 bases for J; bases not matched to a gene: 4. The CDR3 sequence is 13 residues long. CDR3 bases: TGTGCCAGCAGTCGGACAGGTAACTACGAGCAGTACTTC. Its protein is CASSRTGNYEQYF.

The V gene is TRBV11-2, the J gene TRBJ2-7; maybe TRBD1 (5 bases). V dropped 3 bases and J dropped 0 bases, with 9 bases sitting between them. Germline lookup yields CDR1 SGHAT and CDR2 FQNNGV. CDR3 size: 14 residues. The CDR3 sequence: CASSFQGISYEQYF. CDR3 coding DNA: TGTGCCAGCAGCTTCCAGGGAATCTCCTACGAGCAGTACTTC.

The CDR3 nucleotides read TGTGCCAGCAGTCCCGACAGGGGAGGCAAAAACATTCAGTACTTC. Translating it yields CASSPDRGGKNIQYF. The chain recombines TRBV28 with TRBJ2-4, with TRBD1 matching 8 bases. The junction had 6 bases not matched to a gene; V was cut back by 5 bases and J by 3 bases. CDR1 and CDR2 from the germline V gene are MDHEN and SYDVKM. The CDR3 totals 15 residues. The complete variable domain, with remaining parts taken from reference TRBV28 and TRBJ2-4, reads DVKVTQSSRYLVKRTGEKVFLECVQDMDHENMFWYRQDPGLGLRLIYFSYDVKMKEKGDIPEGYSVSREKKERFSLILESASTNQTSMYLCASSPDRGGKNIQYFGAGTRLSVL.

The rearrangement links TRBV29-1 to TRBJ1-4; TRBD1 agrees at 10 bases. The CDR3 loop spans 13 amino acids. Germline-derived CDR1 and CDR2 are SQVTM and ANQGSEA. Trimming removed 4 bases from V and 8 bases from J; junction bases left unmatched: 4. The CDR3 protein is CSVAGTGEEKLFF. The CDR3 DNA follows: TGCAGCGTTGCGGGGACAGGGGAAGAAAAACTGTTTTTT.

V is TRBV5-4 and J is TRBJ2-2; 8 nucleotides match TRBD1. The CDR3 consists of 17 residues. With 0 bases clipped from V and 6 bases from J, the junction kept 10 bases outside the gene matches. The germline gives CDR1 SGHNT, CDR2 YYREEE (reference sequence). The CDR3 DNA follows: TGTGCCAGCAGCTTGGGGACAGGGACCCAAGTGGCCGGGGAGCTGTTTTTT. Translated: CASSLGTGTQVAGELFF.

V and J are TRBV28 and TRBJ1-6; a possible D gene is TRBD1 (5 bases). V lost 2 bases to trimming and J lost 6 bases, with 11 bases between them. The length of the CDR3 is 15 residues. Germline V gene sequence: CDR1 MDHEN, CDR2 SYDVKM. The CDR3 protein is CASSLDGGINSPLHF. In DNA form, the CDR3 reads TGTGCCAGCAGTTTAGATGGGGGAATTAATTCACCCCTCCACTTT.

The chain is built from TRBV12-3 or TRBV12-4 and TRBJ2-2, with D uncertain. There are 13 residues in the CDR3. Trimming removed 5 bases from V and 3 bases from J, with 7 bases in between. CDR3 residues: CASSPWDTGELFF. The CDR3 DNA reads TGTGCCAGCAGTCCGTGGGACACCGGGGAGCTGTTTTTT.

The chain uses TRBV10-3 and TRBJ1-1; unclear D gene. Trimming cost V 6 bases and J 4 bases, with 12 bases left between them. Looked up from germline, CDR1 is ENHRY and CDR2 is SYGVKD. This CDR3 is 13 amino acids long. The CDR3: CAIRASLATEAFF. The DNA of the CDR3 is TGTGCCATCAGGGCCTCCTTGGCCACTGAAGCTTTCTTT.

The genes are TRBV5-1 and TRBJ2-1; 9 bases agree with TRBD1. Trimming removed 5 bases from V and 6 bases from J; junction bases left unmatched: 3. There are 13 residues in the CDR3. The germline gives CDR1 SGHRS, CDR2 YFSETQ. CDR3 amino acids: CASSVDRGNEQFF. The CDR3 nucleotides are TGCGCCAGCAGTGTGGACAGGGGCAATGAGCAGTTCTTC.

The chain recombines TRBV13 with TRBJ1-2; 7 bases match TRBD1. V shed 2 bases and J 4 bases; nucleotides not matched to a gene: 7. From germline, CDR1 is PRHDT and CDR2 FYEKMQ (reference sequence). CDR3 length: 15 amino acids. CDR3 DNA: TGTGCCAGCAGCTTAAATGGCAGGGGGGGCTATGGCTACACCTTC. It translates to CASSLNGRGGYGYTF.

The chain combines TRBV15 with TRBJ1-2; weak D call: TRBD1 (5 bases). V lost 0 bases and J 4 bases, leaving 15 bases between the germline ends. Germline loops: CDR1 LNHNV, CDR2 YYDKDF (reference sequence). CDR3 size: 16 residues. CDR3 region: CATSRDPGGFGYGYTF. The CDR3 bases are TGTGCCACCAGCAGAGACCCTGGGGGTTTTGGCTATGGCTACACCTTC.

In its sample, this clone was seen a few times. V is TRBV7-9 and J is TRBJ2-2; 7 positions match TRBD1. In germline, CDR1 is SEHNR, CDR2 FQNEAQ (reference sequence). This CDR3 region has 17 residues. V was clipped by 7 bases and J by 5 bases; unmatched bases: 16. DNA of the CDR3: TGTGCCAGCATCCTAAGCGGAACAGGGGCTAGAACCGGGGAGCTGTTTTTT. Its translation: CASILSGTGARTGELFF.

V is TRBV19 and J is TRBJ2-5, with TRBD1 matching over 7 bases. Germline loops: CDR1 LNHDA, CDR2 SQIVND (reference sequence). There are 13 residues in the CDR3. J gave up 4 bases and V 5 bases, and 4 bases lay outside the gene matches. CDR3 protein: CASSRNRGETQYF. CDR3 DNA: TGTGCCAGTAGTCGAAACAGGGGAGAGACCCAGTACTTC. Based on the CDR3 plus reference TRBV19 and TRBJ2-5, the full variable domain is DGGITQSPKYLFRKEGQNVTLSCEQNLNHDAMYWYRQDPGQGLRLIYYSQIVNDFQKGDIAEGYSVSREKKESFPLTVTSAQKNPTAFYLCASSRNRGETQYFGPGTRLLVL.

V usage is TRBV5-6 and J usage is TRBJ2-3, with no clear D. The CDR3 runs to 12 residues. Germline V gene sequence: CDR1 SGHDT, CDR2 YYEEEE. Trimming removed 5 bases at V and 4 bases at J, with 8 bases between. The CDR3 spells CASRDGPDTQYF. CDR3 coding DNA: TGTGCCAGCAGGGATGGACCAGATACGCAGTATTTT.

V and J are TRBV4-3 and TRBJ2-7; 7 positions agree with TRBD2. Unmatched junction bases numbered 3, after V lost 0 bases and J lost 1 base. The CDR3 length is 15 residues. Germline lookup yields CDR1 LGHNA and CDR2 YSLEER. The CDR3 bases are TGCGCCAGCAGCCAAGAGGGAGGGCGTTCCTACGAGCAGTACTTC. Translated, it gives CASSQEGGRSYEQYF.

The chain recombines TRBV5-1 with TRBJ1-4, with TRBD1 matching over 7 bases. V lost 3 bases, J lost 3 bases, and 2 bases stayed unmatched. The CDR3 totals 14 residues. Per germline, CDR1 SGHRS and CDR2 YFSETQ. CDR3 DNA: TGCGCCAGCAGCTCCGGGACAGCTAATGAAAAACTGTTTTTT. This encodes CASSSGTANEKLFF.

The CDR3 DNA reads as TGTGCCAGCAGTCCCTCGGGGGTAGATACGCAGTATTTT. This gives the protein CASSPSGVDTQYF. V is TRBV6-2 or TRBV6-3 and J is TRBJ2-3, with a tentative D call TRBD2 (6 bases). The germline gives CDR1 MNHEY, CDR2 SVGEGT. This CDR3 comprises 13 residues. The ends were cut back, 5 bases at V and 5 bases at J, with 11 bases in the middle.

V gene TRBV6-1 combines with J gene TRBJ2-2, with TRBD2 matching over 11 bases. The trim removed 4 bases at V and 5 bases at J, leaving 6 bases unmatched. This CDR3 has 16 amino acids. Germline V lookup: CDR1 MNHNS, CDR2 SASEGT. DNA of the CDR3: TGTGCCAGCAGTGGGGGGGGACTAGCGGAAACCGGGGAGCTGTTTTTT. It codes for CASSGGGLAETGELFF.

The rearrangement links TRBV6-5 to TRBJ1-4, with D perhaps TRBD1 (5 bases). Trimming removed 0 bases from V and 10 bases from J, with 18 bases in between. The CDR3 has 16 residues. CDR1 is MNHEY, CDR2 SVGAGI, per germline. CDR3 loop: CASSYSGGVGPGKLFF. The DNA of the CDR3 is TGTGCCAGCAGTTACTCCGGGGGAGTGGGACCAGGAAAACTGTTTTTT.

A note on this clone: At one end the junction does not follow the germline gene, possibly because of a read error. V gene TRBV6-5 combines with J gene TRBJ2-7; 7 nucleotides match TRBD2. The germline CDR1 and CDR2 sequences are MNHEY and SVGAGI. The CDR3 runs to 15 residues. The CDR3 protein is CASSYGGRASHEQYF. The CDR3 DNA follows: TGTGCCAGCAGTTACGGAGGGAGGGCCTCCCACGAGCAGTACTTC.

The V gene is TRBV5-1, the J gene TRBJ1-6; D remains ambiguous. The CDR3 has 15 residues. Looked up from germline, CDR1 is SGHRS and CDR2 is YFSETQ. The V gene lost 4 bases and the J gene lost 10 bases, with 18 bases spanning the gap. DNA for the CDR3: TGCGCCAGCAGCGGAACACATCGCGCTGGATCACCCCTCCACTTT. Amino acid sequence: CASSGTHRAGSPLHF.

V and J are TRBV28 and TRBJ1-1, with TRBD1 matching over 7 bases. Germline lookup yields CDR1 MDHEN and CDR2 SYDVKM. The CDR3 extends over 11 amino acids. Trimming removed 6 bases from V and 11 bases from J; junction bases left unmatched: 6. DNA of the CDR3: TGTGCCAGCAGGAAGGACAGGACGGCTTTCTTT. This encodes CASRKDRTAFF.

This chain joins TRBV4-3 and TRBJ2-2, with a tentative D call TRBD1 (5 bases). This CDR3 has 16 residues. CDR1 and CDR2 from the germline V gene are LGHNA and YSLEER. V was clipped by 0 bases and J by 5 bases, with 13 bases between them. As DNA, the CDR3 is TGCGCCAGCAGCCAAGATAGCAGGGTTTCTACCGGGGAGCTGTTTTTT. It specifies CASSQDSRVSTGELFF.

J is TRBJ1-6 and V is TRBV19; D is unresolved. V was trimmed by 5 bases and J by 6 bases, leaving 8 bases between them. This CDR3 is built from 13 residues. Germline assignment: CDR1 LNHDA and CDR2 SQIVND (reference sequence). In DNA, the CDR3 is TGTGCCAGTAGTTCAGAACCTAATTCACCCCTCCACTTT. Translation gives CASSSEPNSPLHF.

The rearrangement links TRBV10-3 to TRBJ1-6; no clear D. The germline V gene encodes CDR1 ENHRY and CDR2 SYGVKD. With 2 bases removed from V and 3 bases from J, the gap between germline ends came to 11 bases. The CDR3 length is 16 residues. The CDR3 region has the DNA TGTGCCATCAGTGAGCATCCAGGCGACTATAATTCACCCCTCCACTTT. Encoded protein: CAISEHPGDYNSPLHF.